The 9 T cell receptor beta chains below all came from one sample that was sequenced in a study of T cell repertoires in cytomegalovirus infection (dated by TCRdb to the late 2010s). The listed sequencing device is Illumina HiSeq 1500. Starting from the raw public reads, TCRdb applied fastp trimming at Q25, assembled clones with MiXCR and retained in-frame beta chains. Each CDR3 protein appears once, grouped with its most common genes and DNA. The sample table contains about 150,000 distinct CDR3 sequences; only one count was recorded for 25% to 35% of them. The top ten clones comprise roughly 51% of the sample. Their antigens are not known. What this sample's treatment or condition label stands for: in vitro stimulation with specific CMV peptide epitopes to enrich CMV-specific T cells. This sample comprised CD8+ T cells from cultured PBMCs, obtained from culture after CMV antigen stimulation. The receptors stem from a human donor in good health (CMV status not recorded). Some clones in this sample may be carry-over from other donors' samples.

The rearrangement uses TRBV4-3 and TRBJ2-7; maybe TRBD2 (6 bases). Trimming shortened V by 3 bases and J by 1 base, and 16 bases separated the two germline ends. The length of the CDR3 is 16 residues. Germline CDR1 reads LGHNA; CDR2 reads YSLEER. The CDR3 protein is CASSQTTEGRSYEQYF. The CDR3 region has the DNA TGCGCCAGCAGCCAGACCACAGAGGGGAGGTCCTACGAGCAGTACTTC.

J is TRBJ2-1 and V is TRBV19; D ambiguous. Germline assignment: CDR1 LNHDA and CDR2 SQIVND (reference sequence). Trimming removed 3 bases from V and 8 bases from J, with 5 bases in between. The CDR3 sequence is 11 residues long. The CDR3 here is CASSMGHEQFF. CDR3 in DNA: TGTGCCAGTAGTATGGGCCATGAGCAGTTCTTC. Based on the CDR3 plus reference TRBV19 and TRBJ2-1, the full variable domain is DGGITQSPKYLFRKEGQNVTLSCEQNLNHDAMYWYRQDPGQGLRLIYYSQIVNDFQKGDIAEGYSVSREKKESFPLTVTSAQKNPTAFYLCASSMGHEQFFGPGTRLTVL.

There are a few counts of this clonotype. The rearrangement joins TRBV2 to TRBJ2-7; TRBD1 might be the D (5 bases). V was pared by 8 bases and J by 3 bases, with 11 bases between. The CDR3 length is 12 residues. Germline CDR1 reads SNHLY; CDR2 reads FYNNEI. CDR3 in amino acids: CASGDSFYEQYF. The CDR3 DNA sequence: TGTGCCAGCGGAGACAGTTTCTACGAGCAGTACTTC.

This clonotype was detected a few times. The genes are TRBV12-3 or TRBV12-4 and TRBJ1-1; maybe TRBD1 (5 bases). The ends were cut back, 6 bases at V and 0 bases at J, with 14 bases in the middle. This CDR3 is 15 amino acids long. For the CDR3, the DNA is TGTGCCAGCAGCCAACCCGAGACAGTGAACACTGAAGCTTTCTTT. Translation gives CASSQPETVNTEAFF.

The sample holds a few counts of this clonotype. The junction does not match germline at one end; this may be a read error. This chain joins TRBV4-1 and TRBJ2-7; maybe TRBD1 (6 bases). The CDR3 extends over 18 amino acids. Germline lookup yields CDR1 MGHRA and CDR2 YSYEKL. CDR3 sequence (DNA): TGTGCCAGCAGCCAAGATGGTCATGACAGGCCAAGCTCCTACGAGCAGTACTTC. It codes for CASSQDGHDRPSSYEQYF.

The V gene is TRBV4-2, the J gene TRBJ2-2; 10 bases fit TRBD1. The germline gives CDR1 LGHNA, CDR2 YNFKEQ. The CDR3 consists of 17 residues. V trimming: 4 bases; J trimming: 6 bases; junction bases outside the gene matches: 11. DNA of the CDR3: TGTGCCAGCAGCCGAACTCGACAGGGGGCTTTCGCCGGGGAGCTGTTTTTT. Protein product: CASSRTRQGAFAGELFF.

The J gene is TRBJ1-2, the V gene TRBV7-3; D not certain. CDR1 is SGHTA and CDR2 is FQGTGA in the germline V gene. Trimming cost V 5 bases and J 4 bases, with 11 bases left between them. The CDR3 runs to 13 residues. CDR3 sequence (DNA): TGTGCCAGCAGCCCGTCCTGGGGCTATGGCTACACCTTC. Its translation is CASSPSWGYGYTF.

The rearrangement joins TRBV2 to TRBJ1-2; 9 nucleotides match TRBD1. J gave up 8 bases and V 0 bases, and 10 bases lay outside the gene matches. Germline lookup yields CDR1 SNHLY and CDR2 FYNNEI. CDR3 length: 16 amino acids. The DNA of the CDR3 is TGTGCCAGCAGTGAAGCGTATTTAAGGACAGGGGTCGGCTACACCTTC. Protein sequence: CASSEAYLRTGVGYTF. Together with reference TRBV2 and TRBJ1-2, the CDR3 gives the full variable domain: EPEVTQTPSHQVTQMGQEVILRCVPISNHLYFYWYRQILGQKVEFLVSFYNNEISEKSEIFDDQFSVERPDGSNFTLKIRSTKLEDSAMYFCASSEAYLRTGVGYTFGSGTRLTVV.

This clonotype was seen repeatedly, ten times or more. V gene TRBV4-1 combines with J gene TRBJ1-6; D is possibly TRBD1 (5 bases). This CDR3 is 15 amino acids long. With 4 bases removed from V and 2 bases from J, the gap between germline ends came to 9 bases. Germline V lookup: CDR1 MGHRA, CDR2 YSYEKL. CDR3 nucleotides: TGCGCCAGCAGCCGGGGCCACACCTATAATTCACCCCTCCACTTT. This codes for CASSRGHTYNSPLHF.